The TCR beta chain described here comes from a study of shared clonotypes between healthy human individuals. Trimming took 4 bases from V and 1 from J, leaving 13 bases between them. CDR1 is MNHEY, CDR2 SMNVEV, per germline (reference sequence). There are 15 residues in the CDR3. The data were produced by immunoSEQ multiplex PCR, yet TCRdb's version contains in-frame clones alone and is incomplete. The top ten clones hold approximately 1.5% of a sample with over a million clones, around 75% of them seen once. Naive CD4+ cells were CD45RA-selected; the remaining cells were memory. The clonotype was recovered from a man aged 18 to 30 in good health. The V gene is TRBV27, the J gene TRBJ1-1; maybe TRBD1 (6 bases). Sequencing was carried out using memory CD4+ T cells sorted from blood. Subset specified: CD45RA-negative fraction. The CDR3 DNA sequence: TGTGCCAGCAGTTCCCACGGACAGCAGAACACTGAAGCTTTCTTT. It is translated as CASSSHGQQNTEAFF.